A single sample gave rise to the 11 T cell receptor beta chains below, sequenced in a study of T cells in localized non-small cell lung cancer. Sequenced by immunoSEQ multiplex PCR; TCRdb stores in-frame clones only, minus some. The repertoire includes tens of thousands of clones, roughly four fifths of them detected once, and 2.8% sits in the top ten. The sample consisted of peripheral blood, taken before any cancer treatment. The source of these receptors is a man between 40 and 70 years old with stage I lung adenocarcinoma.

This sequence joins TRBV19 and TRBJ2-7, with D possibly TRBD2 on 6 matching bases. Germline assignment: CDR1 LNHDA and CDR2 SQIVND (reference sequence). The V and J ends lost 8 bases and 4 bases respectively, with 15 bases between them. The CDR3 extends over 13 amino acids. CDR3 sequence: CASGYIGGYEQYF. Here the CDR3 DNA reads TGTGCCAGTGGATACATCGGGGGTTACGAGCAGTACTTC.

J is TRBJ2-1 and V is TRBV21-1; the DNA was not compared with TRBD2, the D call given in the table. TRBV21-1 is a pseudogene locus. The length of the CDR3 is 23 residues. CDR3 residues: CASSKGVTGTPGLAGGQGLEQFF. CDR3 sequence (DNA): TGTGCCAGCAGCAAAGGGGTAACAGGGACACCGGGACTAGCGGGAGGGCAGGGACTTGAGCAGTTCTTC.

The CDR3 protein is CASSYPRHEQFF. The CDR3 DNA is TGTGCCAGCAGCTATCCCAGGCATGAGCAGTTCTTC. V is TRBV11-2 and J is TRBJ2-1, with D hard to call. Germline loops: CDR1 SGHAT, CDR2 FQNNGV. V was trimmed by 4 bases and J by 8 bases, leaving 9 bases between them. This CDR3 is 12 amino acids long. The full variable domain, in which reference TRBV11-2 and TRBJ2-1 provide the parts outside the CDR3, is EAGVAQSPRYKIIEKRQSVAFWCNPISGHATLYWYQQILGQGPKLLIQFQNNGVVDDSQLPKDRFSAERLKGVDSTLKIQPAKLEDSAVYLCASSYPRHEQFFGPGTRLTVL.

CDR3 region: CASSYSQTTDTQYF. The CDR3 DNA follows: TGTGCCAGCAGCTATTCCCAAACTACAGATACGCAGTATTTT. The chain joins TRBV7-2 to TRBJ2-3; no clear D gene. The V end was cut by 4 bases, the J end by 3 bases, with 11 bases between. CDR3 length: 14 residues. The germline CDR1 and CDR2 sequences are SGHTA and FQGNSA.

The J gene is TRBJ2-1, the V gene TRBV27; D not certain. Trimming cost V 3 bases and J 6 bases, with 12 bases left between them. CDR3 length: 14 residues. The V gene's germline CDR1 is MNHEY and CDR2 SMNVEV (reference sequence). The CDR3 protein is CASSLVWAGNEQFF. The CDR3 bases are TGTGCCAGCAGTTTGGTTTGGGCAGGCAATGAGCAGTTCTTC.

The chain carries TRBV5-8 and TRBJ2-2, with 7 bases fitting TRBD2. Germline CDR1 reads SGHTS; CDR2 reads YDEGEE. The CDR3 loop spans 16 amino acids. After removal of 1 base from V and 6 bases from J, the junction contained 9 bases not matched to a gene. CDR3 nucleotide sequence: TGTGCCAGCAGCTTGTGGGGCGGGAGAAAGTCCGGGGAGCTGTTTTTT. It encodes CASSLWGGRKSGELFF.

The V gene is TRBV6-6, the J gene TRBJ1-4; the D gene is possibly TRBD1 (6 bases). The CDR3 runs to 12 residues. V was clipped by 10 bases and J by 8 bases, with 14 bases between them. The V gene's germline CDR1 is MNHNY and CDR2 SVGAGI (reference sequence). The CDR3 is CATSGGGEKLFF. CDR3 in DNA: TGTGCCACTAGCGGGGGCGGGGAAAAACTGTTTTTT.

V gene TRBV7-8 combines with J gene TRBJ2-7; D unclear. Between the trimmed V and J ends, which lost 5 bases and 5 bases, there was a span of 19 bases. The CDR3 spans 15 residues. Germline values: CDR1 SGHVS, CDR2 FQNEAQ. In DNA, the CDR3 is TGTGCCAGCAGCAAAGAAGGACGGGCATCGGACGAGCAGTACTTC. It specifies CASSKEGRASDEQYF.

The V call is TRBV7-9, the J call TRBJ1-5; tentatively, D is TRBD1 (5 bases). This CDR3 has 15 residues. Germline CDR1 reads SEHNR; CDR2 reads FQNEAQ (reference sequence). V lost 11 bases and J lost 0, with 17 bases in between. The CDR3 region has the DNA TGTGCCCGCGTACCGGGGGGACCTAGCAATCAGCCCCAGCATTTT. This codes for CARVPGGPSNQPQHF. The complete variable domain, with remaining parts taken from reference TRBV7-9 and TRBJ1-5, reads DTGVSQNPRHKITKRGQNVTFRCDPISEHNRLYWYRQTLGQGPEFLTYFQNEAQLEKSRLLSDRFSAERPKGSFSTLEIQRTEQGDSAMYLCARVPGGPSNQPQHFGDGTRLSIL.

This clone was recorded a few times. V usage is TRBV19 and J usage is TRBJ1-2; tentative D call: TRBD1 (6 bases). This CDR3 has 13 amino acids. Germline V gives CDR1 LNHDA, CDR2 SQIVND (reference sequence). Between the trimmed V and J ends, which lost 6 bases and 5 bases, there was a span of 13 bases. The CDR3 DNA sequence: TGTGCCAGTAGGAACAGGGATGGGTATGGCTACACCTTC. It encodes CASRNRDGYGYTF.

The CDR3 DNA sequence: TGTGCCAGCAGTACCCTGGACAGGGGCACAGATACGCAGTATTTT. It specifies CASSTLDRGTDTQYF. J is TRBJ2-3 and V is TRBV25-1; 8 bases are a match to TRBD1. The CDR3 consists of 15 residues. V shed 5 bases, J shed 1 base, and the junction held 5 bases outside the gene matches. The germline V gene encodes CDR1 MGHDK and CDR2 SYGVNS.